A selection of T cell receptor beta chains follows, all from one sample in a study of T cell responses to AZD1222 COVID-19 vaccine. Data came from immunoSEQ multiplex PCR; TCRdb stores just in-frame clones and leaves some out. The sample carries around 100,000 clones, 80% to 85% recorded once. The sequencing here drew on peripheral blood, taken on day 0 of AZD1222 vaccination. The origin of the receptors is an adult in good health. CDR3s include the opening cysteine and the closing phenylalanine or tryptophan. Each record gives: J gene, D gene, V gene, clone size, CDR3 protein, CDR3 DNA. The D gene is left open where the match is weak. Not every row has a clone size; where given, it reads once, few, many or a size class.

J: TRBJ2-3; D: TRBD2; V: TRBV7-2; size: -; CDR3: CASSLMSGRSTDTQYF; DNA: TGTGCCAGCAGCTTAATGAGCGGGAGGAGCACAGATACGCAGTATTTT
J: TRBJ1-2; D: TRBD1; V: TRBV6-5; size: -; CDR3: CASSPDRGAYGYTF; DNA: TGTGCCAGCAGTCCCGACAGGGGCGCCTATGGCTACACCTTC
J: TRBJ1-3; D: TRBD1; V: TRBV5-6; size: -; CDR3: CASSLGKMTGGLHGNTIYF; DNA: TGTGCCAGCAGCTTGGGGAAAATGACAGGGGGCCTTCATGGGAACACCATATATTTT
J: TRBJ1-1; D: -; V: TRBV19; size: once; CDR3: CASSMGDTNTEAFF; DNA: TGTGCCAGTAGTATGGGGGACACCAACACTGAAGCTTTCTTT
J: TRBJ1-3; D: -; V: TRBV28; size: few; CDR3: CASSFGTVSSGNTIYF; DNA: TGTGCCAGCAGTTTTGGGACTGTAAGCTCTGGAAACACCATATATTTT
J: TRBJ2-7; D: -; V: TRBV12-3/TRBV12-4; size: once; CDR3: CASSFGYEQYF; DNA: TGTGCCAGCAGTTTCGGCTACGAGCAGTACTTC
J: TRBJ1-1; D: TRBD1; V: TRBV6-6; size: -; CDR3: CASMPGQEIEAFF; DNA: TGTGCCAGCATGCCGGGACAGGAGATTGAAGCTTTCTTT
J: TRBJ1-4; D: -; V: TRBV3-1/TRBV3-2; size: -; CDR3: CASSQEGGLEKLFF; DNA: TGTGCCAGCAGCCAAGAGGGGGGCTTAGAAAAACTGTTTTTT
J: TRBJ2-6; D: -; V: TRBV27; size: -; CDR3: CASSPASSGANVLTF; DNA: TGTGCCAGCAGCCCTGCGTCCTCTGGGGCCAACGTCCTGACTTTC
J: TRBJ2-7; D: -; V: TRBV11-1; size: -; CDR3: CASRGGGSSYEQYF; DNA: TGTGCCAGCAGGGGAGGAGGCAGTTCCTACGAGCAGTACTTC
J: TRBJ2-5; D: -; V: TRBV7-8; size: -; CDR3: CASSLFGLIQETQYF; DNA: TGTGCCAGCAGCTTATTTGGGCTAATTCAAGAGACCCAGTACTTC
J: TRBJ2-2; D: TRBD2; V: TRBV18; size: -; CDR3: CASSPGTRGTNTGELFF; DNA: TGTGCCAGCTCACCGGGGACTAGGGGGACGAACACCGGGGAGCTGTTTTTT
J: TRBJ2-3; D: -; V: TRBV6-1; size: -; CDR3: CASSELSSLTDTQYF; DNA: TGTGCCAGCAGTGAGTTGTCTAGCCTCACAGATACGCAGTATTTT
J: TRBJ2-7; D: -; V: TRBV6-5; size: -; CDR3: CASRGRNSYEQYF; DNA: TGTGCCAGCAGGGGGCGGAACTCCTACGAGCAGTACTTC
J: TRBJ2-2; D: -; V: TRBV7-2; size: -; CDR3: CASSLQSNTGELFF; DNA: TGTGCCAGCAGCTTACAGTCGAACACCGGGGAGCTGTTTTTT
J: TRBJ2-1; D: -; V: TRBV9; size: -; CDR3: CASSEVGSSYNEQFF; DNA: TGTGCCAGCAGCGAGGTTGGATCGTCCTACAATGAGCAGTTCTTC
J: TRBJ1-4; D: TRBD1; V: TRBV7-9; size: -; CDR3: CASSLYRGDGTNEKLFF; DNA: TGTGCCAGCAGCTTATACAGGGGCGATGGAACTAATGAAAAACTGTTTTTT
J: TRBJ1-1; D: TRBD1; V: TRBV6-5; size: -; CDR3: CASRRGQYTEAFF; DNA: TGTGCCAGCAGACGGGGACAGTACACTGAAGCTTTCTTT
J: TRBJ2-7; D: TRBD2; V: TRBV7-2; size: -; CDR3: CASSFSSGTYEQYF; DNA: TGTGCCAGCAGCTTTTCTAGCGGTACCTACGAGCAGTACTTC
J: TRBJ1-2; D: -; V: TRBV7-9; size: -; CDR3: CASSLWGENGYTF; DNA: TGTGCCAGCAGCTTATGGGGAGAGAATGGCTACACCTTC
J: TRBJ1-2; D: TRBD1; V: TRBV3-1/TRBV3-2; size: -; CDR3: CASSHSPGQGRGYTF; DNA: TGTGCCAGCAGCCATTCTCCGGGACAGGGAAGGGGCTACACCTTC
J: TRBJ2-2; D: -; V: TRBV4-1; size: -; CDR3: CASSQDHPAGELFF; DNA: TGCGCCAGCAGCCAAGACCACCCCGCCGGGGAGCTGTTTTTT
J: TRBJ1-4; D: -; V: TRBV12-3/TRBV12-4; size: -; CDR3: CASSGTLREKLFF; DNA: TGTGCCAGCAGTGGGACATTAAGAGAAAAACTGTTTTTT
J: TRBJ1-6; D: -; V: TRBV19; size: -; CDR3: CASSAYNSPLHF; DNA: TGTGCCAGTAGTGCCTATAATTCACCCCTCCACTTT
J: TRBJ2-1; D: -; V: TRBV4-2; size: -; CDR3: CASTLGGGPNEQFF; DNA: TGTGCCAGCACCCTTGGGGGGGGGCCCAATGAGCAGTTCTTC
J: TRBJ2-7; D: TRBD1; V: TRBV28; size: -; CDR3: CASDRGHEQYF; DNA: TGTGCCAGTGACAGGGGTCACGAGCAGTACTTC
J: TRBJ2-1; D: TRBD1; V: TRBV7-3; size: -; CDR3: CASSVDRVYSYNEQFF; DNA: TGTGCCAGCAGCGTGGACAGGGTCTATTCCTACAATGAGCAGTTCTTC
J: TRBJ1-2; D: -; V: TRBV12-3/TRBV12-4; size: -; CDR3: CASSFSSGRYTF; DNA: TGTGCCAGCAGTTTTTCGTCGGGACGCTACACCTTC